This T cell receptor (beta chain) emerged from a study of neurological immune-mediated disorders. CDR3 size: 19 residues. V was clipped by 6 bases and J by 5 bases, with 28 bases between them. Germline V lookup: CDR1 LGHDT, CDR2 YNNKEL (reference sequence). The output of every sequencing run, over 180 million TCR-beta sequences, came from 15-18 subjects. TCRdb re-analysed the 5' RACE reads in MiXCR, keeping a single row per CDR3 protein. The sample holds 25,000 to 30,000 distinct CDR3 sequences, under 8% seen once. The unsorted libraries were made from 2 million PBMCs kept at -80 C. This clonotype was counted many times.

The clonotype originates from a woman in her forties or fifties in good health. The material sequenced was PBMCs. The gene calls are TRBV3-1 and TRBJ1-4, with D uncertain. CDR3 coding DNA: TGTGCCAGCAGTCCAAGATCGGTGGGCCCCCCCGAAGAAAATGAAAAACTGTTTTTT. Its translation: CASSPRSVGPPEENEKLFF.